Shown below are 4 T cell receptor beta chains from a single sample sequenced in a study of shared clonotypes between healthy human individuals. Clones were read by immunoSEQ multiplex PCR, and TCRdb kept only the in-frame ones, dropping some. This table has more than 2 million clones, roughly 95% appearing once. Positively selected for CCR7, the CD45RO-negative cells used as naive CD8 cells excluded terminally differentiated effector memory CD45RA+ cells. Material: naive CD8+ T cells from PBMCs. The receptors here all came from a man younger than 35 in good health. Some clones in this sample may be carry-over from other donors' samples.

This clone has more than one count but fewer than ten. The CDR3 loop reads CASSFPRGELFF. The CDR3 bases are TGTGCCAGCAGTTTTCCCCGGGGGGAGCTGTTTTTT. This chain connects TRBV27 to TRBJ2-2, with D unresolved. There are 12 residues in the CDR3. CDR1 is MNHEY and CDR2 is SMNVEV in the germline V gene (reference sequence). Trimming took 3 bases from V and 8 from J, leaving 7 bases between them.

The J gene is TRBJ2-1, the V gene TRBV9; TRBD2 matches at 8 bases. This CDR3 has 15 amino acids. V dropped 0 bases and J dropped 7; count of bases not matched to a gene: 6. Germline assignment: CDR1 SGDLS and CDR2 YYNGEE. Here the CDR3 reads CASSVAGASGNEQFF. CDR3 nucleotides: TGTGCCAGCAGCGTAGCCGGGGCTAGCGGGAATGAGCAGTTCTTC.

The V gene is TRBV28, the J gene TRBJ2-1; D might be TRBD2 (5 bases). Germline-derived CDR1 and CDR2 are MDHEN and SYDVKM. The CDR3 extends over 15 amino acids. V shed 6 bases and J shed 6 bases, with 18 bases lying between them. This CDR3 is CASSAAREMLNEQFF. The CDR3 region has the DNA TGTGCCAGCAGCGCCGCGAGGGAGATGCTCAATGAGCAGTTCTTC.

This chain links TRBV7-9 with TRBJ2-7, with 9 bases that match TRBD2. Germline V CDR1 and CDR2: SEHNR, FQNEAQ (reference sequence). The CDR3 consists of 13 residues. V was pared by 4 bases and J by 2 bases, with 0 bases of the junction left unmatched. The CDR3 loop reads CASSWTSAYEQYF. The CDR3 bases are TGTGCCAGCAGCTGGACTAGCGCCTACGAGCAGTACTTC.